Below are 21 T cell receptor beta chains sequenced from a single sample in a study of T cells in Graves' hyperthyroidism and ophthalmopathy. The investigators amplified TCR beta CDR3 regions from RNA transcripts. The HTBI primer set drove a first-round RT-PCR of the TCR CDR3. Each CDR3 protein gets one entry after TCRdb re-called the multiplex PCR reads with MiXCR. The table shows roughly 800,000 distinct CDR3 sequences, with 35% to 45% occurring only once. The sample consisted of blood. These receptors all stem from a man younger than 35 with Graves' hyperthyroidism.

The chain uses TRBV2 and TRBJ2-7; 8 nucleotides match TRBD1. CDR3 length: 13 amino acids. CDR1 and CDR2 (germline): SNHLY, FYNNEI. J lost 5 bases, V lost 7 bases, and 7 bases had no gene match. The CDR3 here is CASKGQGKNEQYF. In DNA form, the CDR3 reads TGTGCCAGCAAAGGACAGGGAAAGAACGAGCAGTACTTC.

This clonotype was seen a handful of times. The V call is TRBV6-1, the J call TRBJ1-6; TRBD1 matches 8 bases. The CDR3 spans 14 residues. The J segment lost 14 bases and the V segment lost 5 bases, leaving 11 bases of the junction unmatched. Germline-derived CDR1 and CDR2 are MNHNS and SASEGT. The CDR3 region is CASSYSSQGATLHF. The CDR3, as DNA: TGTGCCAGCAGTTACTCGAGCCAGGGGGCCACCCTCCACTTT.

The chain employs TRBV6-5 and TRBJ1-1; 8 positions match TRBD1. CDR1 is MNHEY and CDR2 is SVGAGI in the germline V gene. J was trimmed by 6 bases and V by 2 bases; bases with no gene match: 5. This CDR3 has 14 residues. In nucleotides, the CDR3 is TGTGCCAGCAGTTACGAGGTGACAGGGGCTGAAGCTTTCTTT. The encoded protein is CASSYEVTGAEAFF.

The CDR3 is CASSTTTGVPSPLHF. The CDR3 DNA is TGTGCCAGCAGCACCACTACAGGGGTGCCTTCACCCCTCCACTTT. V usage is TRBV9 and J usage is TRBJ1-6; 7 bases align to TRBD1. V lost 4 bases and J lost 9; bases outside the gene matches: 10. Germline V gives CDR1 SGDLS, CDR2 YYNGEE. The CDR3 extends over 15 amino acids.

The V and J genes are TRBV10-3 and TRBJ1-5, with D unresolved. This CDR3 comprises 14 residues. Germline-derived CDR1 and CDR2 are ENHRY and SYGVKD. V lost 6 bases, J lost 7 bases, and 16 bases lay in between. This chain's CDR3 is CAISQGPLGQPQHF. In nucleotides, the CDR3 is TGTGCCATCAGCCAAGGTCCTCTGGGGCAGCCCCAGCATTTT.

The chain recombines TRBV7-2 with TRBJ2-7; possibly TRBD2 for D (5 bases). The CDR3 is 16 amino acids. Germline V gene lookup returns CDR1 SGHTA and CDR2 FQGNSA. V was pared by 5 bases and J by 0 bases, with 17 bases between. The CDR3 region is CASSPPPLRDSYEQYF. The DNA for the CDR3 is TGTGCCAGCAGCCCCCCCCCCCTCCGGGACTCCTACGAGCAGTACTTC.

Comment on this clonotype: This may stem from a read error, because a much larger clone lies one nucleotide away. The V gene is TRBV19, the J gene TRBJ1-5; tentative D call: TRBD1 (6 bases). The CDR3 totals 16 residues. Germline V lookup: CDR1 LNHDA, CDR2 SQIVND (reference sequence). As DNA, the CDR3 is TGTGCCAGTAGTATGCAGGGGAGTCGAAGCAGTCAGCCCCAGCATTTT. Translating gives CASSMQGSRSSQPQHF.

This clonotype has only one observation. Possible read error: a much larger clone is one base away. This chain joins TRBV6-1 and TRBJ2-7; D may be TRBD1 (5 bases). Trimming shortened V by 6 bases and J by 9 bases, and 12 bases separated the two germline ends. This CDR3 region has 11 residues. The germline gives CDR1 MNHNS, CDR2 SASEGT. The CDR3 spells CASSKGEGQYF. Written as DNA, the CDR3 is TGTGCCAGCAGCAAAGGGGAAGGGCAGTACTTC.

The chain employs TRBV29-1 and TRBJ1-6; 12 bases line up with TRBD1. The CDR3 totals 16 residues. The V and J ends lost 4 bases and 8 bases, in that order; junction bases with no gene match: 9. The germline CDR1 and CDR2 sequences are SQVTM and ANQGSEA. In DNA, the CDR3 is TGCAGCGTTGGCGGCAGCGGGACAGGGGGCGATTCACCCCTCCACTTT. Its protein product is CSVGGSGTGGDSPLHF.

This clonotype showed up just a few times. The V gene is TRBV6-6, the J gene TRBJ2-2, with 7 bases that match TRBD1. CDR3 length: 15 residues. CDR1 and CDR2 (germline): MNHNY, SVGAGI (reference sequence). J gave up 0 bases and V 6 bases, and 4 bases lay outside the gene matches. The CDR3: CASREGQTNTGELFF. Here the CDR3 DNA reads TGTGCCAGCAGAGAGGGACAGACGAACACCGGGGAGCTGTTTTTT.

This clonotype was seen many times. This chain joins TRBV20-1 and TRBJ2-5; D not certain. Germline CDR1 and CDR2: DFQATT and SNEGSKA (reference sequence). V was cut by 5 bases and J by 1 base, with 11 bases left in between. CDR3 length: 13 residues. The DNA of the CDR3 is TGCAGTGCTCACAAGTCTAGCCAAGAGACCCAGTACTTC. Its translation is CSAHKSSQETQYF.

This clonotype was detected only a few times. V gene TRBV27 combines with J gene TRBJ1-5; D ambiguous. Germline V gene sequence: CDR1 MNHEY, CDR2 SMNVEV (reference sequence). The CDR3 is 14 residues long. The V end lost 5 bases, the J end lost 0 bases, and 8 bases lay between the germline ends. The CDR3 DNA is TGTGCCAGCAGTAACGTCGTTAGCAATCAGCCCCAGCATTTT. The encoded protein is CASSNVVSNQPQHF.

This clonotype was observed at least ten times. The J gene is TRBJ1-2, the V gene TRBV2; 9 nucleotides line up with TRBD1. From germline, CDR1 is SNHLY and CDR2 FYNNEI. The CDR3 loop spans 13 amino acids. Unmatched junction bases numbered 4, after V lost 5 bases and J lost 6 bases. CDR3 sequence (DNA): TGTGCCAGCAGTCGGACAGGGGTCGATGGCTACACCTTC. This codes for CASSRTGVDGYTF.

This clonotype has at least ten counts. V and J are TRBV2 and TRBJ2-2; no clear D. V lost 11 bases, J lost 2 bases, and 15 bases lay in between. Germline V lookup: CDR1 SNHLY, CDR2 FYNNEI. CDR3 length: 14 amino acids. The chain's CDR3 is CASVEDLNTGELFF. The CDR3 nucleotides are TGTGCCTCAGTTGAAGACCTTAACACCGGGGAGCTGTTTTTT.

In this sample, this clonotype turned up many times. The chain employs TRBV29-1 and TRBJ2-5; TRBD1 is a possible D gene (6 bases). V dropped 5 bases and J dropped 2 bases, with 12 bases sitting between them. The germline V gene has CDR1 SQVTM and CDR2 ANQGSEA. The length of the CDR3 is 13 residues. CDR3 DNA: TGCAGCGTTCTACAGGGTCCACAAGAGACCCAGTACTTC. This sequence encodes CSVLQGPQETQYF.

This clonotype was recorded only once. J is TRBJ2-5 and V is TRBV2; D is perhaps TRBD1 or TRBD2 (5 bases each). The CDR3 is 13 amino acids. Trimming removed 6 bases from V and 5 bases from J, with 13 bases in between. Germline V lookup: CDR1 SNHLY, CDR2 FYNNEI. CDR3: CASRGDRYETQYF. The CDR3 nucleotides are TGTGCCAGCAGGGGGGACCGCTACGAGACCCAGTACTTC.

The chain has TRBV5-1 and TRBJ1-4; tentative D call: TRBD1 (5 bases). V lost 4 bases and J lost 8, with 15 bases in between. CDR1 SGHRS and CDR2 YFSETQ come from the germline V gene. CDR3 length: 14 residues. CDR3 amino acids: CASSPRDPAEKLFF. In DNA form, the CDR3 reads TGCGCCAGCAGCCCCCGGGACCCGGCGGAAAAACTGTTTTTT.

The J gene is TRBJ2-2, the V gene TRBV12-3 or TRBV12-4; TRBD2 matches at 9 bases. The CDR3 contains 15 residues. Unmatched junction bases numbered 6, after V lost 3 bases and J lost 7 bases. The CDR3 coding sequence is TGTGCCAGCAGTTTGGCGGGGGGGCGCATCGGGGAGCTGTTTTTT. Its translation is CASSLAGGRIGELFF.

This clonotype was seen ten or more times. The chain links TRBV6-6 to TRBJ1-2; no clear D gene. Trimming left V 6 bases short and J 6 bases short, with 14 bases between. Germline V gives CDR1 MNHNY, CDR2 SVGAGI (reference sequence). The CDR3 consists of 13 residues. CDR3 DNA sequence: TGTGCCAGCAGGGGGTCGGTCGGCGATGGCTACACCTTC. Residues: CASRGSVGDGYTF.

The J gene is TRBJ1-6, the V gene TRBV20-1, with 7 bases lining up with TRBD1. Looked up from germline, CDR1 is DFQATT and CDR2 is SNEGSKA (reference sequence). Trimming removed 6 bases from V and 0 bases from J; junction bases left unmatched: 11. The CDR3 loop spans 17 amino acids. The CDR3 sequence: CSARLGTASSYNSPLHF. The CDR3 DNA is TGCAGTGCCAGACTTGGGACAGCCAGCTCCTATAATTCACCCCTCCACTTT.

Comments on this clonotype: A much larger clone differs from this one at a single base, so this may be a read error. V and J are TRBV7-9 and TRBJ1-4; D call uncertain. This CDR3 region has 14 residues. V was shortened by 6 bases and J by 3 bases, with 11 bases between the two germline ends. Germline lookup yields CDR1 SEHNR and CDR2 FQNEAQ (reference sequence). The chain's CDR3 is CASRTGKPNEKLFF. The CDR3 DNA sequence: TGTGCCAGCAGGACGGGCAAACCTAATGAAAAACTGTTTTTT.